This T cell receptor beta chain appears in the sequencing data of a study of human T cells and chemical hapten exposure. Study-wide context: Recorded diagnoses among the mostly female patients were alopecia areata, totalis or universalis.

This clonotype was counted between two and nine times. Its antigen is unknown. Separate cDNA molecules received unique molecular identifiers, which the library attached to them. TCRdb analysed the RACE reads with MiXCR anew, one entry per CDR3 protein. The sample has 300,000 to 450,000 distinct CDR3 sequences; 5% to 6.5% are singletons. Study-level points and caveats: Significantly more large CDR3 similarity clusters were formed by expanded TCRs than by controls.

The CDR3 runs to 15 residues. V was clipped by 2 bases and J by 2 bases, with 12 bases between them. Germline CDR1 reads SGHDN; CDR2 reads FVKESK. Stated time point: pre-sensitization, week 0. Treatment here: therapeutic diphenylcyclopropenone sensitization with weekly scalp DPC. The chain carries TRBV14 and TRBJ2-5, with a weak D call TRBD2 (6 bases). The starting material was whole blood, obtained in connection with sensitization to the hapten diphenylcyclopropenone (DPC). The TCR was taken from a woman between 50 and 59 years old with alopecia areata. Some clones in this sample may be carry-over from other donors' samples. In DNA form, the CDR3 reads TGTGCCAGCAGCCAACGAGGCGGGGTACAAGAGACCCAGTACTTC. The encoded protein is CASSQRGGVQETQYF.